This T cell receptor (beta chain) originates from a study of beta chain features in type 1 diabetes. In the study overall: Healthy donors and patients had similar age, gender and cell yields. Study-level results: Within patients, naive, central memory and Treg TCRB repertoires seemed more similar than within healthy donors. Whether HLA type influences TCRB rearrangement remained unresolved here. Shorter TCRB CDR3s, moderately but significantly so, were found in Type 1 diabetes patients in all four CD4+ subsets.

This clone was seen ten or more times. Its antigen is currently unknown. The authors obtained over 95% purity in all sorted populations. The isolated RNA, all of it, was reverse transcribed, so expressed TCRB transcripts were what got sequenced. Clones were read by immunoSEQ multiplex PCR, and TCRdb kept only the in-frame ones, dropping some. The repertoire holds some 350,000 clones, with roughly a tenth as singletons. Trimming shortened V by 1 base and J by 9 bases, and 5 bases separated the two germline ends. The CDR3 has 11 amino acids. Germline V gene sequence: CDR1 SGHTS, CDR2 YDEGEE. The sequenced material came from central memory CD4+ T cells from blood. The sequence came from a man aged 25-45 years with type 1 diabetes. The J gene is TRBJ2-1, the V gene TRBV5-8, with D unclear. Here the CDR3 reads CASSLYSEQFF. CDR3 DNA: TGTGCCAGCAGCTTGTATAGTGAGCAGTTCTTC. Full variable domain (outside the CDR3, taken from reference TRBV5-8 and TRBJ2-1): EAGVTQSPTHLIKTRGQQATLRCSPISGHTSVYWYQQALGLGLQFLLWYDEGEERNRGNFPPRFSGRQFPNYSSELNVNALELEDSALYLCASSLYSEQFFGPGTRLTVL.